The clone carrying this T cell receptor beta chain was counted once. Participants were aged about 18 to 100 years from approximately 23 US areas. Donors were grouped by their self-reported clinical history. Recovered status applied to Cohort 3 donors who had two consecutive negative PCRs. It also applied to those with clearance or with symptom resolution. The data belong to a study of blood T cell repertoires in COVID-19. Profiling relied on immunoSEQ multiplex PCR, and the TCRdb table lists in-frame clones only, not all of them. The sample consists of a few hundred thousand clones, approximately 86% of them appearing once. CDR1 is SGHNT, CDR2 YENEEA, per germline. The CDR3 totals 16 residues. The V and J ends lost 1 base and 2 bases, in that order; junction bases with no gene match: 6.

This rearrangement joins TRBV11-3 to TRBJ1-2; 8 nucleotides agree with TRBD1. The clonotype originates from a woman younger than 45 who had recovered from COVID-19. The sequencing input was PBMCs or T cells enriched from blood (not recorded which). CDR3: CASSLVMTGENYGYTF. In DNA, the CDR3 is TGTGCCAGCAGCTTAGTTATGACAGGGGAAAACTATGGCTACACCTTC. Based on the CDR3 plus reference TRBV11-3 and TRBJ1-2, the full variable domain is EAGVVQSPRYKIIEKKQPVAFWCNPISGHNTLYWYLQNLGQGPELLIRYENEEAVDDSQLPKDRFSAERLKGVDSTLKIQPAELGDSAVYLCASSLVMTGENYGYTFGSGTRLTVV.